A selection of T cell receptor beta chains follows, all from one sample in a study of cytomegalovirus exposure and HLA in healthy donors. Libraries were prepared by immunoSEQ multiplex PCR; TCRdb keeps only in-frame clonotypes and omits some of them. This repertoire shows over 130,000 clones, about 80% found once; its top ten account for roughly 1.4%. Sequences were obtained from PBMCs. Receptor source: a man aged 25 to 45 in good health and CMV-seropositive. Each CDR3 is given with its conserved first and last residue. The D gene is left open where the match is weak. Expanded clones are given a class, and other clones once, few, many or no size at all.

D: TRBD2; V: TRBV2; size: NA; J: TRBJ2-7; DNA: TGTGCCAGCAGTGTAGGCGGGAGGATGAACGAGCAGTACTTC; CDR3: CASSVGGRMNEQYF
D: NA; V: TRBV30; size: NA; J: TRBJ1-6; DNA: TGTGCCTGGAACGGACACCAAGACGGGTCACCCCTCCACTTT; CDR3: CAWNGHQDGSPLHF
D: NA; V: TRBV5-1; size: few; J: TRBJ1-4; DNA: TGCGCCAGCAGCTTGGGGCCGCAGGGGAATGAAAAACTGTTTTTT; CDR3: CASSLGPQGNEKLFF
D: TRBD2; V: TRBV4-1; size: NA; J: TRBJ2-5; DNA: TGCGCCAGCAGCCAAGAGCAGGGAGGGGAGACCCAGTACTTC; CDR3: CASSQEQGGETQYF
D: NA; V: TRBV14; size: NA; J: TRBJ2-7; DNA: TGTGCCAGCAGCCAACAGGGGTACGAGCAGTACTTC; CDR3: CASSQQGYEQYF
D: TRBD1; V: TRBV18; size: NA; J: TRBJ2-7; DNA: TGTGCCAGCTCACCAACCCTGGCAGGGGGCGACGAGCAGTACTTC; CDR3: CASSPTLAGGDEQYF
D: NA; V: TRBV6-1; size: NA; J: TRBJ2-3; DNA: TGTGCCAGCAGTGATGCTAGCGGCACAGATACGCAGTATTTT; CDR3: CASSDASGTDTQYF
D: NA; V: TRBV21-1; size: NA; J: TRBJ2-1; DNA: TGTGCCAGCAGCAATCCCACATTGGACAGGGAAAATGAGCAGTTCTTC; CDR3: CASSNPTLDRENEQFF
D: NA; V: TRBV7-2; size: NA; J: TRBJ2-3; DNA: TGTGCCAGCAGCCCTCTCGACCTCAGGTCAGATACGCAGTATTTT; CDR3: CASSPLDLRSDTQYF
D: TRBD1; V: TRBV11-1; size: NA; J: TRBJ2-7; DNA: TGTGCCAGCAGCTTAGCGGACAGGGACCTCCACGAGCAGTACTTC; CDR3: CASSLADRDLHEQYF
D: TRBD2; V: TRBV2; size: NA; J: TRBJ2-5; DNA: TGTGCCAGCAGTGAATTGGCGGGGGGGCCGGGTCTGGAGACCCAGTACTTC; CDR3: CASSELAGGPGLETQYF
D: NA; V: TRBV7-2; size: NA; J: TRBJ2-5; DNA: TGTGCCAGCAGCCAAGCGGGACATCAAGAGACCCAGTACTTC; CDR3: CASSQAGHQETQYF
D: TRBD1; V: TRBV7-2; size: few; J: TRBJ1-3; DNA: TGTGCCAGCAGCGCACCGGGACAGGGGGGAAACACCATATATTTT; CDR3: CASSAPGQGGNTIYF
D: TRBD1; V: TRBV28; size: once; J: TRBJ1-5; DNA: TGTGCCAGCAGTTTCTCGACAGGGAACAATCAGCCCCAGCATTTT; CDR3: CASSFSTGNNQPQHF
D: NA; V: TRBV2; size: NA; J: TRBJ1-2; DNA: TGTGCCAGCAGTGATGGCGGGGGCGTTTATGGCTACACCTTC; CDR3: CASSDGGGVYGYTF
D: TRBD2; V: TRBV4-2; size: NA; J: TRBJ2-3; DNA: TGTGCCAGCAGCCAAGATCCCTCTAGCGGGGGTGGAGATACGCAGTATTTT; CDR3: CASSQDPSSGGGDTQYF
D: NA; V: TRBV28; size: NA; J: TRBJ1-1; DNA: TGTGCCAGCAGCCCCCCGGAGGTTAGAAGGACTGAAGCTTTCTTT; CDR3: CASSPPEVRRTEAFF
D: TRBD2; V: TRBV28; size: NA; J: TRBJ2-5; DNA: TGTGCCAGCGGCCTACTAGCGGGGGGCCAAGAGACCCAGTACTTC; CDR3: CASGLLAGGQETQYF
D: NA; V: TRBV14; size: NA; J: TRBJ1-6; DNA: TGTGCCAGCAGCCTGGAGAAGGGCAGGGATTCACCCCTCCACTTT; CDR3: CASSLEKGRDSPLHF
D: NA; V: TRBV18; size: NA; J: TRBJ1-2; DNA: TGTGCCAGCTCACCCACCGCGGGAGACTATGGCTACACCTTC; CDR3: CASSPTAGDYGYTF
D: NA; V: TRBV28; size: NA; J: TRBJ2-3; DNA: TGTGCCAGCAGTTTAGGACAGAACACAGATACGCAGTATTTT; CDR3: CASSLGQNTDTQYF
D: NA; V: TRBV30; size: NA; J: TRBJ2-7; DNA: TGTGCCTGGAGTGTAGCGTCTGTGGAGCAGTACTTC; CDR3: CAWSVASVEQYF